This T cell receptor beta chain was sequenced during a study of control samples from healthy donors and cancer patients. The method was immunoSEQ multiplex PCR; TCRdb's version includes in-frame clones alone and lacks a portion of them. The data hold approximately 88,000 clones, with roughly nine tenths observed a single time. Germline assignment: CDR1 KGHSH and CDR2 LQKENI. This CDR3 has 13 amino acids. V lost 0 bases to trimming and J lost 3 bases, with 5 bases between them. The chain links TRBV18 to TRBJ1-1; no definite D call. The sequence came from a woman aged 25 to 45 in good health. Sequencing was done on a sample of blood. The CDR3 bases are TGTGCCAGCTCACCACCAGGTGACACTGAAGCTTTCTTT. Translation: CASSPPGDTEAFF.